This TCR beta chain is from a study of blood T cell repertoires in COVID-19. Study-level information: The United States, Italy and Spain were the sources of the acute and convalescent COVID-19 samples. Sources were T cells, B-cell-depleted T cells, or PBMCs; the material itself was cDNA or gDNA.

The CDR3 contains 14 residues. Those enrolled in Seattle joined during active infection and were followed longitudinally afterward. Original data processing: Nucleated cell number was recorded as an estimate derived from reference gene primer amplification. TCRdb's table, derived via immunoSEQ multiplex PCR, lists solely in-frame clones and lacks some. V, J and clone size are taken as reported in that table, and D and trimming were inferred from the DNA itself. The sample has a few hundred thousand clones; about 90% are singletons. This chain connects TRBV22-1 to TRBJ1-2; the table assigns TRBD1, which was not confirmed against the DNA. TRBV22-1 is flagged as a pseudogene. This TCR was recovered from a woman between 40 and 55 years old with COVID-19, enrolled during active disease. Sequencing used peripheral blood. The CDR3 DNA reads TGTCCTGCTCCGAGCGAGACAGGGGCCTCCGGCTACACCTTC. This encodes CPAPSETGASGYTF.